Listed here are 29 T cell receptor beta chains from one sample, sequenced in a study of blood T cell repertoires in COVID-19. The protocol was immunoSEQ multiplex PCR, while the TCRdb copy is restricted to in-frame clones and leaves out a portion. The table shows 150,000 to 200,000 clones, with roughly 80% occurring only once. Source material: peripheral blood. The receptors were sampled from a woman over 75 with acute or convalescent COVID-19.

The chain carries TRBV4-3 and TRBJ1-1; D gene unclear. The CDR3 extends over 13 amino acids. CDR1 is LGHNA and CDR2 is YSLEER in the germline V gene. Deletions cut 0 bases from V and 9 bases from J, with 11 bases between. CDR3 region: CASSQEYRVKAFF. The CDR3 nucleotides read TGCGCCAGCAGCCAAGAGTATCGGGTTAAAGCTTTCTTT.

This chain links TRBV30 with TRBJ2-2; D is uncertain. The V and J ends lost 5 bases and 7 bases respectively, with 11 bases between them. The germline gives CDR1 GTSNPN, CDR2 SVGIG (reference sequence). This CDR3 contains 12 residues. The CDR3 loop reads CAWCPGVGELFF. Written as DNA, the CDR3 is TGTGCCTGGTGCCCTGGAGTCGGGGAGCTGTTTTTT.

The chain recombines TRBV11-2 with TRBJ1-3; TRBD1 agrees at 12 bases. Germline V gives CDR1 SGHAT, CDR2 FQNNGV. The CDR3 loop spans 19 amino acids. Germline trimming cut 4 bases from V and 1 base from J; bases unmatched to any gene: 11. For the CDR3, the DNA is TGTGCCAGCAGCTCCCCATCGGAGGGACAGGGGGCTTCTGGAAACACCATATATTTT. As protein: CASSSPSEGQGASGNTIYF.

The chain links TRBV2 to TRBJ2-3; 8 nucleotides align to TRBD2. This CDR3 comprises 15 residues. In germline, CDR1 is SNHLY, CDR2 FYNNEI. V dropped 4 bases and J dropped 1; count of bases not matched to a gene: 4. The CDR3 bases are TGTGCCAGCAGTGCGGGGGGGGTTCGCACAGATACGCAGTATTTT. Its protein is CASSAGGVRTDTQYF. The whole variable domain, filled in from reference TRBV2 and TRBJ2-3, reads EPEVTQTPSHQVTQMGQEVILRCVPISNHLYFYWYRQILGQKVEFLVSFYNNEISEKSEIFDDQFSVERPDGSNFTLKIRSTKLEDSAMYFCASSAGGVRTDTQYFGPGTRLTVL.

The CDR3 region has the DNA TGTGCCAGCAGCTTTAGGACTAGCGACACAGATACGCAGTATTTT. Protein product: CASSFRTSDTDTQYF. V is TRBV7-6 and J is TRBJ2-3, with 9 bases identical to TRBD2. CDR3 length: 15 residues. Germline V gives CDR1 SGHVS, CDR2 FNYEAQ. J was trimmed by 2 bases and V by 3 bases; bases with no gene match: 3.

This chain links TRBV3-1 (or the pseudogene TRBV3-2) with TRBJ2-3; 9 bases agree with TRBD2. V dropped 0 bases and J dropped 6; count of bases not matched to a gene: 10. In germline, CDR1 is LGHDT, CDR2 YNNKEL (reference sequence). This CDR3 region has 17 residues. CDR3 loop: CASSQDRGSGSGDTQYF. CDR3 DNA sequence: TGTGCCAGCAGCCAAGATCGGGGTAGCGGGAGTGGGGATACGCAGTATTTT.

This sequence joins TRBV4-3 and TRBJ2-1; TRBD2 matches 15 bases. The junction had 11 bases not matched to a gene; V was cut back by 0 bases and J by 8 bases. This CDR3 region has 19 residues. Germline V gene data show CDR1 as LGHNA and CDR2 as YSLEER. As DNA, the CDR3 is TGCGCCAGCAGCCAAGATTGGACTAGCGGGGGGGCGGTTTGGGATGAGCAGTTCTTC. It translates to CASSQDWTSGGAVWDEQFF.

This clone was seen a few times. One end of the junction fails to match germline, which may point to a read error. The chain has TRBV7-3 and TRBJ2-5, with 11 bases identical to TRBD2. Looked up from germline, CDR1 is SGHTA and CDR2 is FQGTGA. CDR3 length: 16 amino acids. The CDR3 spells CASSLTGTSGKETQYF. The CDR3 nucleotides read TGTGCCAGCAGCCTAACCGGGACTAGCGGAAAAGAGACCCAGTACTTC.

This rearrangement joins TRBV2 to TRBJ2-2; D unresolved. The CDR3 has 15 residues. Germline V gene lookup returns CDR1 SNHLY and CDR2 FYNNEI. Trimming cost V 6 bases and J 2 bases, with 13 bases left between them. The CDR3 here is CASRQTRQNTGELFF. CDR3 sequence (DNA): TGTGCCAGCAGACAGACCAGACAAAACACCGGGGAGCTGTTTTTT.

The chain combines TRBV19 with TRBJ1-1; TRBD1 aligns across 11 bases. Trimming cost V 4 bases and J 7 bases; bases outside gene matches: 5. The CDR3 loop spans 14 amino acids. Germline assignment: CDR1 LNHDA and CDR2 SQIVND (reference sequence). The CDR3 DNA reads TGTGCCAGTAGTACGGGGACAGGGGGGTATGAAGCTTTCTTT. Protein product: CASSTGTGGYEAFF. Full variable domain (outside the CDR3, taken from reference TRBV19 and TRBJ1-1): DGGITQSPKYLFRKEGQNVTLSCEQNLNHDAMYWYRQDPGQGLRLIYYSQIVNDFQKGDIAEGYSVSREKKESFPLTVTSAQKNPTAFYLCASSTGTGGYEAFFGQGTRLTVV.

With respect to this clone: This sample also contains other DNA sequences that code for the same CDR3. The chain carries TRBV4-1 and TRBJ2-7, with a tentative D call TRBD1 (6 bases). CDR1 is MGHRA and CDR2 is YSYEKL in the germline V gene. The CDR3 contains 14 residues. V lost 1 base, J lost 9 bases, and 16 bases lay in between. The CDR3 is CASSQAGARTTQYF. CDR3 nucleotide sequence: TGCGCCAGCAGCCAAGCAGGGGCGCGGACCACGCAGTACTTC.

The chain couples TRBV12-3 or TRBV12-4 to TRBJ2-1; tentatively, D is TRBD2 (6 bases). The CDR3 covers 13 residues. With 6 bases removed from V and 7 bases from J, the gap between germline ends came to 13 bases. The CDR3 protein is CASRDGGANEQFF. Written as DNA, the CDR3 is TGTGCCAGCAGGGACGGCGGGGCTAATGAGCAGTTCTTC.

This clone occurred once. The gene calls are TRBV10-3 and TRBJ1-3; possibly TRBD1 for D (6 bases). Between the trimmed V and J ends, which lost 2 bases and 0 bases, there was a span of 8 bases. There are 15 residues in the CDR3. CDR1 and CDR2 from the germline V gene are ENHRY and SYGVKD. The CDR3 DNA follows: TGTGCCATCAGTGAGCCGACAGGCTCTGGAAACACCATATATTTT. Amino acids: CAISEPTGSGNTIYF.

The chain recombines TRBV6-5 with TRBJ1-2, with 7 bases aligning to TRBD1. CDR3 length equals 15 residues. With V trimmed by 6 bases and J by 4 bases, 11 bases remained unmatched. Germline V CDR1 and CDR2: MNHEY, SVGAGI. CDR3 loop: CASSQNKGTAYGYTF. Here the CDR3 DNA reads TGTGCCAGCAGCCAAAACAAAGGGACAGCCTATGGCTACACCTTC.

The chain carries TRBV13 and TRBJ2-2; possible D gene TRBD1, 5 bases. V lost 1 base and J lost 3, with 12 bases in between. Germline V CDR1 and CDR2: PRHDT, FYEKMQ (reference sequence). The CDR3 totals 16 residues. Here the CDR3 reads CASSLVGWGHTGELFF. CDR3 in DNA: TGTGCCAGCAGCTTAGTGGGATGGGGCCACACCGGGGAGCTGTTTTTT. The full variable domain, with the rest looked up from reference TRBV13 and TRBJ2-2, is AAGVIQSPRHLIKEKRETATLKCYPIPRHDTVYWYQQGPGQDPQFLISFYEKMQSDKGSIPDRFSAQQFSDYHSELNMSSLELGDSALYFCASSLVGWGHTGELFFGEGSRLTVL.

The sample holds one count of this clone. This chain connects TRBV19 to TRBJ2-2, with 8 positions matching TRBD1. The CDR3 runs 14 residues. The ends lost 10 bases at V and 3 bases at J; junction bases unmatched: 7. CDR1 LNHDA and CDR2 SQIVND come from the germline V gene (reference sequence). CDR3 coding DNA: TGTGCCACAGGGGGCAGTTTAGACACCGGGGAGCTGTTTTTT. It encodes CATGGSLDTGELFF.

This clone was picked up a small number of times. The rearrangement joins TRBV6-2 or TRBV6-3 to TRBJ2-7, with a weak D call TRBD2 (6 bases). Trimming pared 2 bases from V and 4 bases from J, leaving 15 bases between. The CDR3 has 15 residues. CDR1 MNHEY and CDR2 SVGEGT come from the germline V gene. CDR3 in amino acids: CASSYEGRLDYEQYF. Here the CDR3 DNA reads TGTGCCAGCAGTTACGAGGGGAGGCTAGATTACGAGCAGTACTTC.

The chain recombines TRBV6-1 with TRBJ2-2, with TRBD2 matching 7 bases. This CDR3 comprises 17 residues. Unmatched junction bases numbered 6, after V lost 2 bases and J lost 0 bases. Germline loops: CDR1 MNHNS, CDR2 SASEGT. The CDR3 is CASSERAGVTNTGELFF. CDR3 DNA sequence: TGTGCCAGCAGTGAACGGGCGGGAGTAACGAACACCGGGGAGCTGTTTTTT.

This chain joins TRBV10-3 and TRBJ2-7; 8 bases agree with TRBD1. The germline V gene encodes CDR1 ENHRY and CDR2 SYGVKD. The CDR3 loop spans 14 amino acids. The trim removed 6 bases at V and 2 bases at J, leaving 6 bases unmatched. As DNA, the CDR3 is TGTGCCATCAGGCCGGGACAGGTTACCTACGAGCAGTACTTC. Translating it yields CAIRPGQVTYEQYF.

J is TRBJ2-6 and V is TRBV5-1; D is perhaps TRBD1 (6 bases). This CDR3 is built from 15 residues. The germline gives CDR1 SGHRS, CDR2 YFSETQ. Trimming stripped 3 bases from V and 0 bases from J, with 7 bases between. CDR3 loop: CASSWDTSGANVLTF. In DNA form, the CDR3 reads TGCGCCAGCAGCTGGGACACCTCTGGGGCCAACGTCCTGACTTTC.

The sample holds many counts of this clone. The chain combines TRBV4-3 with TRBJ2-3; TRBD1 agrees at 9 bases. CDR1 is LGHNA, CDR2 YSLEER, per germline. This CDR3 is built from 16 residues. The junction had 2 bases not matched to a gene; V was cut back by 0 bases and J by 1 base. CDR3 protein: CASSQERTGGTDTQYF. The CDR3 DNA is TGCGCCAGCAGCCAAGAGAGGACAGGGGGCACAGATACGCAGTATTTT.

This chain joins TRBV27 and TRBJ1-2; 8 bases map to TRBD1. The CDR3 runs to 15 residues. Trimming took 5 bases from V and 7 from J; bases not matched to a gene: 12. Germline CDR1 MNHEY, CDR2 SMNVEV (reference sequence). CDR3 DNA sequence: TGTGCCAGCAGTCCAGGAACGGCAGGGGGCGGTGGCTACACCTTC. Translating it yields CASSPGTAGGGGYTF.

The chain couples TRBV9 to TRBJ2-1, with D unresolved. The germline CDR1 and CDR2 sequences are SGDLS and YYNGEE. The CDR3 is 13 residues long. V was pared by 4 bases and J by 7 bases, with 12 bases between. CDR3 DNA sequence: TGTGCCAGCAGCTCCCGGGTTGGGAATGAGCAGTTCTTC. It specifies CASSSRVGNEQFF.

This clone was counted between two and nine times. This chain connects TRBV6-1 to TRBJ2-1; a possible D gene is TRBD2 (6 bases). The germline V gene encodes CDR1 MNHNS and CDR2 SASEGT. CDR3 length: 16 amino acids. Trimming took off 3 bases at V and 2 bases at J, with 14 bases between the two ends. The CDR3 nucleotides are TGTGCCAGCAGTGACGCAGCATGGGGGGCCTACAATGAGCAGTTCTTC. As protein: CASSDAAWGAYNEQFF.

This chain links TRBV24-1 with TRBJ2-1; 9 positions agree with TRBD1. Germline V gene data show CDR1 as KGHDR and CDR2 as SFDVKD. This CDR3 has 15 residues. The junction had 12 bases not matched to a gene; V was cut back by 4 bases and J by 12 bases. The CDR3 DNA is TGTGCCACCAGTGAACCGGGACAGGGTGGTAAGGGGCAGTTCTTC. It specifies CATSEPGQGGKGQFF.

The CDR3 DNA is TGCGCCAGCAGCCAAGTACGGACAGGGCAGAACTATGGCTACACCTTC. This encodes CASSQVRTGQNYGYTF. The chain couples TRBV4-1 to TRBJ1-2; 8 positions match TRBD1. The CDR3 has 16 amino acids. Germline-derived CDR1 and CDR2 are MGHRA and YSYEKL. The junction had 6 bases not matched to a gene; V was cut back by 1 base and J by 2 bases.

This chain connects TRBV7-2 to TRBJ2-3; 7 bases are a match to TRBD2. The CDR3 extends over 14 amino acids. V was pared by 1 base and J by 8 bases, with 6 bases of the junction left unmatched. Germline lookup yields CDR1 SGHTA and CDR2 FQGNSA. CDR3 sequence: CASSLGQRGRTQYF. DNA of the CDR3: TGTGCCAGCAGCTTAGGGCAGCGGGGCCGTACGCAGTATTTT.

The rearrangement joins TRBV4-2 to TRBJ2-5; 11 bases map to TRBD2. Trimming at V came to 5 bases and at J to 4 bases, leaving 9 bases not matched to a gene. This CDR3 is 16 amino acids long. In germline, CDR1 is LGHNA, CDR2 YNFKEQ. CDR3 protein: CASSKSSGRYPETQYF. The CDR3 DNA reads TGTGCCAGCAGCAAGTCTAGCGGGAGGTATCCAGAGACCCAGTACTTC.

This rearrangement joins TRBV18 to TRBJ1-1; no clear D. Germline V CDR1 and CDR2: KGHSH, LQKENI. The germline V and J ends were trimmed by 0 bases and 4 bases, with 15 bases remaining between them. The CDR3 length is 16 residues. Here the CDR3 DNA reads TGTGCCAGCTCACCACCGATCGGGCAGGCGGGCACTGAAGCTTTCTTT. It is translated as CASSPPIGQAGTEAFF.